Listed below are T cell receptor beta chains from one sample, sequenced in a study of CD8+ T cells in alopecia areata. The data were produced by immunoSEQ multiplex PCR, yet TCRdb's version contains in-frame clones alone and is incomplete. The sample lists some 200,000 clones; under 75% were seen once. This sample comprised CD4+ T cells sorted from blood, obtained at week 4, from a patient treated with tofacitinib. The source is a human donor with alopecia areata. The CDR3 runs from the conserved cysteine through the conserved F or W. A D gene is named only where the DNA matches it firmly. Not every row has a clone size; where given, it reads once, few, many or a size class.

-,-,TRBJ2-1,TRBV20-1,CSAAPQFF,TGCAGTGCTGCCCCACAGTTCTTC
-,few,TRBJ2-3,TRBV27,CASSPTPGISTDTQYF,TGTGCCAGCAGTCCCACGCCCGGGATTAGCACAGATACGCAGTATTTT
-,-,TRBJ2-3,TRBV30,CAWGSTQDTQYF,TGTGCCTGGGGAAGTACGCAGGATACGCAGTATTTT
-,-,TRBJ2-2,TRBV7-2,CASSLMRRNTGELFF,TGTGCCAGCAGCTTAATGCGACGGAACACCGGGGAGCTGTTTTTT
TRBD1,-,TRBJ1-1,TRBV5-4,CASSSNRGRDKNTEAFF,TGTGCCAGCAGCTCCAACAGGGGGCGAGATAAAAACACTGAAGCTTTCTTT
-,few,TRBJ1-2,TRBV10-2,CASSERTDYGYTF,TGCGCCAGCAGTGAAAGGACAGATTATGGCTACACCTTC
-,few,TRBJ2-3,TRBV2,CASSEGGVRSKGTQYF,TGTGCCAGCAGTGAAGGCGGGGTACGGTCAAAGGGTACGCAGTATTTT
-,few,TRBJ2-7,TRBV5-1,CASSLGGLSGSSYEQYF,TGCGCCAGCAGCTTGGGAGGTTTGTCCGGAAGCTCCTACGAGCAGTACTTC
-,-,TRBJ2-5,TRBV29-1,CSVEGETQYF,TGCAGCGTTGAGGGAGAGACCCAGTACTTC
TRBD2,-,TRBJ2-3,TRBV5-1,CASSGGLVETDTQYF,TGCGCCAGCAGCGGCGGACTAGTGGAAACAGATACGCAGTATTTT
-,-,TRBJ1-5,TRBV5-1,CASSLAGLGNQPQHF,TGCGCCAGCAGCTTGGCAGGGTTGGGCAATCAGCCCCAGCATTTT
-,few,TRBJ2-4,TRBV6-6,CASSYSGTKNIQYF,TGTGCCAGCAGTTACTCAGGGACCAAAAACATTCAGTACTTC
TRBD1,-,TRBJ2-7,TRBV25-1,CASSATGTGTPEQYF,TGTGCCAGCAGTGCTACCGGGACAGGGACCCCCGAGCAGTACTTC
TRBD1,-,TRBJ1-6,TRBV5-4,CASSFGQGATIGSPLHF,TGTGCCAGCAGCTTTGGACAGGGGGCGACAATCGGTTCACCCCTCCACTTT
-,-,TRBJ2-1,TRBV6-5,CASSYGLTERIQFF,TGTGCCAGCAGTTACGGTTTAACCGAGCGAATACAGTTCTTC
-,-,TRBJ1-4,TRBV5-1,CASTNSVGNINEKLFF,TGCGCCAGCACCAACAGTGTGGGGAATATTAATGAAAAACTGTTTTTT
-,-,TRBJ1-1,TRBV27,CASTKRGDTEAFF,TGTGCCAGCACCAAAAGGGGCGACACTGAAGCTTTCTTT
TRBD1,-,TRBJ2-5,TRBV5-1,CASSLAQGARETQYF,TGCGCCAGCAGCTTGGCCCAGGGGGCGAGGGAGACCCAGTACTTC
TRBD2,many,TRBJ2-1,TRBV4-1,CASSSRTRSTYNEQFF,TGCGCCAGCAGCTCGAGGACTAGATCGACCTACAATGAGCAGTTCTTC
-,-,TRBJ2-2,TRBV27,CASSLFKGTGELFF,TGTGCCAGCAGTTTATTTAAGGGGACCGGGGAGCTGTTTTTT
-,-,TRBJ1-2,TRBV2,CASSAGGYGYTF,TGTGCCAGCAGTGCGGGGGGCTATGGCTACACCTTC
TRBD1,-,TRBJ2-7,TRBV5-1,CASSHGQGAYEQYF,TGCGCCAGCAGCCACGGACAGGGGGCTTACGAGCAGTACTTC
-,-,TRBJ1-1,TRBV30,CAWSRGTEAFF,TGTGCCTGGAGTCGGGGGACTGAAGCTTTCTTT
TRBD2,once,TRBJ2-3,TRBV5-6,CASSTRGGRGDTQYF,TGTGCCAGCAGCACCCGGGGGGGCCGGGGAGATACGCAGTATTTT
TRBD2,few,TRBJ2-2,TRBV11-2,CASSSGTSGGLLRTGELFF,TGTGCCAGCAGCTCCGGGACTAGCGGGGGCCTTCTCCGGACCGGGGAGCTGTTTTTT
-,few,TRBJ2-1,TRBV11-3,CASSRTTSDEQFF,TGTGCCAGCAGCCGTACCACGAGCGATGAGCAGTTCTTC
TRBD2,few,TRBJ2-2,TRBV2,CASSEGSGRGTGELFF,TGTGCCAGCAGTGAGGGGTCAGGGAGGGGCACCGGGGAGCTGTTTTTT
TRBD1,-,TRBJ2-3,TRBV29-1,CSVGTGNTDTQYF,TGCAGCGTTGGGACAGGGAACACAGATACGCAGTATTTT
TRBD1,-,TRBJ2-7,TRBV29-1,CSVAGQGAREQYF,TGCAGCGTTGCGGGACAGGGGGCTCGCGAGCAGTACTTC
TRBD1,-,TRBJ2-7,TRBV20-1,CSAEGTDEQYF,TGCAGTGCCGAGGGGACAGACGAGCAGTACTTC
TRBD1,-,TRBJ2-7,TRBV9,CASSERQGLAYEQYF,TGTGCCAGCAGCGAGAGACAGGGGCTTGCCTACGAGCAGTACTTC
-,-,TRBJ2-5,TRBV18,CASSPPGERTQYF,TGTGCCAGCTCACCACCGGGCGAGCGGACCCAGTACTTC
TRBD1,-,TRBJ1-6,TRBV6-6,CASRQGNNSPLHF,TGTGCCAGCCGACAGGGGAATAATTCACCCCTCCACTTT
-,-,TRBJ2-6,TRBV7-3,CASSGGLSGANVLTF,TGTGCCAGCAGCGGGGGACTCTCTGGGGCCAACGTCCTGACTTTC
TRBD1,-,TRBJ1-6,TRBV13,CASSSAPGQGSSPLHF,TGTGCCAGCAGCTCGGCGCCGGGACAGGGGAGTTCACCCCTCCACTTT
-,-,TRBJ2-7,TRBV6-6,CASRSLTGSYEQYF,TGTGCCAGCAGGTCGCTGACAGGTTCCTACGAGCAGTACTTC
-,few,TRBJ1-5,TRBV6-5,CASSESGFGQPQHF,TGTGCCAGCAGTGAATCAGGGTTTGGACAGCCCCAGCATTTT
TRBD1,few,TRBJ1-1,TRBV4-3,CASSQNPSTGTPLTEAFF,TGCGCCAGCAGCCAAAATCCTTCGACAGGGACGCCCTTGACTGAAGCTTTCTTT
TRBD2,many,TRBJ2-1,TRBV7-2,CASSLGAGANNEQFF,TGTGCCAGCAGCTTAGGAGCGGGGGCCAACAATGAGCAGTTCTTC
-,many,TRBJ2-7,TRBV9,CASPRKWEQYF,TGTGCCAGCCCAAGGAAATGGGAGCAGTACTTC
-,-,TRBJ1-1,TRBV29-1,CSVVMTSEAFF,TGCAGCGTGGTTATGACTTCTGAAGCTTTCTTT